This T cell receptor beta chain was sequenced in a study of Tregs in tolerant kidney transplant recipients. Mixed chimerism was transient after nonmyeloablative marrow transplants from related graft donors. Unstimulated regulatory T cells (CD4+CD25+CD127-), CD4+CD25- non-regulatory cells, CD4 and CD8 cells were FACS-sorted from thawed PBMCs. The CDR3 runs 14 residues. Trimming removed 6 bases from V and 0 bases from J, with 12 bases in between. CDR1 and CDR2 from the germline V gene are SQVTM and ANQGSEA. Produced via immunoSEQ multiplex PCR; TCRdb's table is partial and in-frame only. The table lists tens of thousands of clones, 80% to 95% of them singletons.

The sample here was CD4+ T cells from blood (PBMCs), taken 12 months after the transplant. The chain employs TRBV29-1 and TRBJ1-3; D might be TRBD1 (6 bases). This receptor was taken from a human patient who received a combined kidney and bone marrow transplant. Some T cells may possibly be graft donor cells. The CDR3 is CSVWTVHSGNTIYF. DNA for the CDR3: TGCAGCGTCTGGACAGTCCACTCTGGAAACACCATATATTTT.